These 20 T cell receptor beta chains originate from one sample sequenced in a study of T cells after posttransplantation cyclophosphamide. Here immunoSEQ multiplex PCR was the method, and the copy in TCRdb shows in-frame clones only, minus some. The sample records 30,000 to 45,000 clones, over 75% being singletons. A marrow graft followed busulfan-fludarabine conditioning, with cyclophosphamide on days +3 and +4. The sample consisted of CD4+ T cells sorted from blood, taken roughly 250 weeks after a stem cell transplant with posttransplant cyclophosphamide. The source is a female patient between 40 and 55 years old who received an allogeneic stem cell transplant from a related donor, was CMV-positive, and had no GVHD. The T cells may partly be graft donor cells.

The chain employs TRBV5-6 and TRBJ1-3; D is unresolved. Deletions cut 1 base from V and 4 bases from J, with 6 bases between. Germline assignment: CDR1 SGHDT and CDR2 YYEEEE. The CDR3 has 13 residues. The chain's CDR3 is CASSLREGNTIYF. DNA for the CDR3: TGTGCCAGCAGCTTGCGTGAGGGAAACACCATATATTTT. The variable domain in full, completed from reference TRBV5-6 and TRBJ1-3, reads DAGVTQSPTHLIKTRGQQVTLRCSPKSGHDTVSWYQQALGQGPQFIFQYYEEEERQRGNFPDRFSGHQFPNYSSELNVNALLLGDSALYLCASSLREGNTIYFGEGSWLTVV.

There are a few counts of this clone. The chain uses TRBV7-3 and TRBJ1-2; 11 bases match TRBD1. The CDR3 consists of 16 residues. Germline V lookup: CDR1 SGHTA, CDR2 FQGTGA. V shed 6 bases, J shed 8 bases, and the junction held 14 bases outside the gene matches. CDR3 loop: CASSLNPQGTGGGYTF. CDR3 nucleotides: TGTGCCAGCAGTCTCAACCCTCAGGGGACAGGGGGAGGCTACACCTTC. Full variable domain (outside the CDR3, taken from reference TRBV7-3 and TRBJ1-2): GAGVSQTPSNKVTEKGKYVELRCDPISGHTALYWYRQSLGQGPEFLIYFQGTGAADDSGLPNDRFFAVRPEGSVSTLKIQRTERGDSAVYLCASSLNPQGTGGGYTFGSGTRLTVV.

The genes are TRBV9 and TRBJ2-3; D is perhaps TRBD2 (5 bases). The ends were cut back, 4 bases at V and 5 bases at J, with 14 bases in the middle. Germline CDR1 SGDLS, CDR2 YYNGEE. This CDR3 contains 14 residues. Here the CDR3 reads CASSPQTREDTQYF. The CDR3 DNA reads as TGTGCCAGCAGCCCTCAGACCCGGGAAGATACGCAGTATTTT.

This chain joins TRBV6-5 and TRBJ2-5; 8 bases fit TRBD1. The J call may be incorrect, as the DNA end agrees better with TRBJ2-7. The CDR3 has 15 residues. In germline, CDR1 is MNHEY, CDR2 SVGAGI. The CDR3 sequence: CASRQSRDRTYEQYF. The CDR3 DNA follows: TGTGCCAGCAGGCAGAGCCGGGACAGGACCTACGAGCAGTACTTC.

The V and J genes are TRBV19 and TRBJ2-3, with TRBD2 matching over 9 bases. CDR1 and CDR2 (germline): LNHDA, SQIVND (reference sequence). This CDR3 has 14 residues. V dropped 5 bases and J dropped 4; count of bases not matched to a gene: 4. The CDR3, as DNA: TGTGCCAGTAGTGAGGGACTAGCTTCAGATACGCAGTATTTT. Protein sequence: CASSEGLASDTQYF.

This clone was counted a single time. This sequence joins TRBV7-9 and TRBJ1-4, with a weak D call TRBD1 (6 bases). Germline values: CDR1 SEHNR, CDR2 FQNEAQ (reference sequence). V gave up 2 bases and J gave up 12 bases, with 7 bases separating them. The CDR3 totals 11 residues. CDR3 protein: CASSLTGQLFF. The CDR3 DNA reads as TGTGCCAGCAGCTTAACAGGGCAACTGTTTTTT.

V is TRBV27 and J is TRBJ1-5; 12 bases are shared with TRBD1. The CDR3 has 20 residues. The ends lost 4 bases at V and 4 bases at J; junction bases unmatched: 17. Germline V gene data show CDR1 as MNHEY and CDR2 as SMNVEV (reference sequence). The CDR3 reads CASSSSGTGGSLNPNQPQHF. CDR3 DNA: TGTGCCAGCAGTTCCTCGGGGACAGGGGGCTCCCTAAACCCAAATCAGCCCCAGCATTTT.

This rearrangement joins TRBV11-3 to TRBJ2-1; 10 bases agree with TRBD2. Germline CDR1 reads SGHNT; CDR2 reads YENEEA. This CDR3 is 15 amino acids long. Unmatched junction bases numbered 10, after V lost 5 bases and J lost 9 bases. The CDR3 sequence is CASSPLAGATAEQFF. The CDR3 DNA follows: TGTGCCAGCAGCCCGCTAGCGGGGGCGACGGCTGAGCAGTTCTTC.

This clone was counted a few times. This sequence joins TRBV7-8 and TRBJ2-7; TRBD1 agrees at 8 bases. With V trimmed by 5 bases and J by 3 bases, 15 bases remained unmatched. Germline V lookup: CDR1 SGHVS, CDR2 FQNEAQ. The CDR3 totals 17 residues. CDR3 in amino acids: CASSVLSRGTGLYEQYF. CDR3 bases: TGTGCCAGCAGCGTACTCTCGCGCGGGACAGGTCTCTACGAGCAGTACTTC.

The chain couples TRBV7-2 to TRBJ1-5; possible D gene TRBD1, 6 bases. Trimming cost V 1 base and J 1 base, with 11 bases left between them. In germline, CDR1 is SGHTA, CDR2 FQGNSA. The CDR3 consists of 16 residues. In DNA, the CDR3 is TGTGCCAGCAGCTTAGGTTGGCAGGGGAGCAATCAGCCCCAGCATTTT. It codes for CASSLGWQGSNQPQHF. Looking up the rest from reference TRBV7-2 and TRBJ1-5 gives the full variable domain: GAGVSQSPSNKVTEKGKDVELRCDPISGHTALYWYRQSLGQGLEFLIYFQGNSAPDKSGLPSDRFSAERTGGSVSTLTIQRTQQEDSAVYLCASSLGWQGSNQPQHFGDGTRLSIL.

The chain links TRBV9 to TRBJ2-5; D is undetermined. The V and J ends lost 0 bases and 0 bases respectively, with 9 bases between them. The CDR3 spans 15 residues. The V gene's germline CDR1 is SGDLS and CDR2 YYNGEE. CDR3 sequence: CASSVGAGYQETQYF. CDR3 nucleotides: TGTGCCAGCAGCGTAGGGGCAGGCTACCAAGAGACCCAGTACTTC.

The CDR3 here is CASSYRGTGSGYTF. The CDR3 bases are TGTGCCAGCAGTTACAGGGGGACAGGTTCTGGCTACACCTTC. This chain joins TRBV6-5 and TRBJ1-2; 8 bases are shared with TRBD1. This CDR3 has 14 amino acids. Trimming took 2 bases from V and 7 from J; bases not matched to a gene: 6. Germline V CDR1 and CDR2: MNHEY, SVGAGI.

This sequence joins TRBV4-2 and TRBJ2-5; D might be TRBD1 (6 bases). V lost 1 base and J lost 5, with 14 bases in between. The CDR3 is 15 residues long. Germline V lookup: CDR1 LGHNA, CDR2 YNFKEQ. The CDR3 sequence is CASSQVRGGMETQYF. CDR3 nucleotides: TGTGCCAGCAGCCAAGTAAGAGGGGGTATGGAGACCCAGTACTTC.

The chain uses TRBV7-6 and TRBJ2-7; TRBD2 might be the D (5 bases). CDR3 length: 15 amino acids. Germline values: CDR1 SGHVS, CDR2 FNYEAQ. V was shortened by 6 bases and J by 0 bases, with 15 bases between the two germline ends. CDR3 in amino acids: CASRYEPGFSYEQYF. The CDR3 DNA reads as TGTGCCAGCAGATATGAACCGGGGTTCTCCTACGAGCAGTACTTC.

The CDR3 DNA follows: TGTGCCAGCAGCTTAGTGGGGACAGAGTTCTCCTACGAGCAGTACTTC. It specifies CASSLVGTEFSYEQYF. This chain uses TRBV7-8 with TRBJ2-7; 7 bases map to TRBD1. V lost 1 base, J lost 0 bases, and 6 bases stayed unmatched. The germline V gene has CDR1 SGHVS and CDR2 FQNEAQ. The CDR3 covers 16 residues.

This clone was seen a few times. This CDR3 is CASSLGQGTDEKLFF. The CDR3 DNA reads as TGTGCCAGCAGTCTGGGACAGGGGACTGATGAAAAACTGTTTTTT. The chain uses TRBV6-5 and TRBJ1-4, with 10 bases matching TRBD1. The CDR3 is made up of 15 amino acids. From germline, CDR1 is MNHEY and CDR2 SVGAGI. Trimming cost V 5 bases and J 6 bases; bases outside gene matches: 6.

The J gene is TRBJ2-7, the V gene TRBV6-5, with TRBD2 as a possible D gene (5 bases). This CDR3 spans 14 amino acids. Trimming cost V 2 bases and J 7 bases, with 15 bases left between them. Germline values: CDR1 MNHEY, CDR2 SVGAGI. This CDR3 is CASSYRGPPGEQYF. CDR3 DNA: TGTGCCAGCAGTTACCGAGGACCCCCGGGGGAGCAGTACTTC.

V is TRBV28 and J is TRBJ2-3; TRBD1 matches 7 bases. The CDR3 covers 13 residues. With V trimmed by 7 bases and J by 7 bases, 8 bases remained unmatched. Germline V lookup: CDR1 MDHEN, CDR2 SYDVKM. CDR3 sequence reads: CASTLTGRYTQYF. The CDR3 DNA is TGTGCCAGCACTCTGACAGGGCGGTATACGCAGTATTTT.

The chain joins TRBV7-9 to TRBJ2-3; D is perhaps TRBD2 (7 bases). Between the trimmed V and J ends, which lost 5 bases and 6 bases, there was a span of 18 bases. Germline values: CDR1 SEHNR, CDR2 FQNEAQ (reference sequence). This CDR3 comprises 15 residues. In DNA, the CDR3 is TGTGCCAGCAGCGTTACGGGGGCGCGGGAGGATACGCAGTATTTT. This translates into CASSVTGAREDTQYF.

The gene calls are TRBV19 and TRBJ2-2; 9 bases are shared with TRBD1. This CDR3 contains 18 residues. V lost 2 bases, J lost 6 bases, and 13 bases stayed unmatched. The germline gives CDR1 LNHDA, CDR2 SQIVND (reference sequence). The CDR3 protein is CASSILLPRTGVAGELFF. The CDR3 DNA sequence: TGTGCCAGTAGTATACTACTTCCAAGGACAGGGGTCGCCGGGGAGCTGTTTTTT. The full variable domain, in which reference TRBV19 and TRBJ2-2 provide the parts outside the CDR3, is DGGITQSPKYLFRKEGQNVTLSCEQNLNHDAMYWYRQDPGQGLRLIYYSQIVNDFQKGDIAEGYSVSREKKESFPLTVTSAQKNPTAFYLCASSILLPRTGVAGELFFGEGSRLTVL.